What follows describes a single T cell receptor beta chain. The CDR3 contains 12 residues. The germline gives CDR1 LNHDA, CDR2 SQIVND (reference sequence). V was clipped by 5 bases and J by 10 bases, with 12 bases between them. The sample is drawn from a study of blood T cell repertoires in COVID-19. Study details: The study drew acute and convalescent COVID-19 samples from the United States, Italy and Spain. T cells, B-cell-depleted T cells, or PBMCs provided the cDNA or gDNA that served as material.

Assay: immunoSEQ multiplex PCR; the TCRdb copy retains only in-frame clones and omits some. The sample has about 200,000 clones; roughly 82% are singletons. Sequenced: peripheral blood. The gene calls are TRBV19 and TRBJ2-1, with D possibly TRBD2 on 6 matching bases. The clonotype was recovered from a human donor in a cohort sampled during active COVID-19. CDR3 region: CASSLSSAEQFF. The CDR3 nucleotides are TGTGCCAGTAGTCTCTCTAGCGCAGAGCAGTTCTTC.